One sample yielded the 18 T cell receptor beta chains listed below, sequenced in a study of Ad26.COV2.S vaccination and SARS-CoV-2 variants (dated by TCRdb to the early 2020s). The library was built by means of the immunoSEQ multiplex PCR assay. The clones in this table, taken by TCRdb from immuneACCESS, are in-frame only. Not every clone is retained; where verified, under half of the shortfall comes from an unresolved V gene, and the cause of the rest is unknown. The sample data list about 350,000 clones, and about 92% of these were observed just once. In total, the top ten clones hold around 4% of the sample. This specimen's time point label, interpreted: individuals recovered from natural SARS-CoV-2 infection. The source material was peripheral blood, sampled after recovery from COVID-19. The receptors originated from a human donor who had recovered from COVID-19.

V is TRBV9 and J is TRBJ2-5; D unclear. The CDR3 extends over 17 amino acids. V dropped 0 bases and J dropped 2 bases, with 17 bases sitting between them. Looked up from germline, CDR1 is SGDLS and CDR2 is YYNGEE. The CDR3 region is CASSVGGRAATQETQYF. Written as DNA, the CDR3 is TGTGCCAGCAGCGTAGGAGGAAGGGCCGCAACGCAAGAGACCCAGTACTTC.

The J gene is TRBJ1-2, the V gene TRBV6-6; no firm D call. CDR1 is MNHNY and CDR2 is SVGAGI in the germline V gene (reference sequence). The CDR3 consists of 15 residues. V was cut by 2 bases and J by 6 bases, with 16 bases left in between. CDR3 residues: CASSYVGVKDNGYTF. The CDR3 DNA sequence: TGTGCCAGCAGTTACGTCGGTGTGAAGGATAATGGCTACACCTTC.

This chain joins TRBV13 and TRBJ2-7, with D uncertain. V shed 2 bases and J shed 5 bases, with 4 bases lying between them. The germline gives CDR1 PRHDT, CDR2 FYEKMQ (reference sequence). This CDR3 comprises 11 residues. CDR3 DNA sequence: TGTGCCAGCAGCTTATCCGACGAGCAGTACTTC. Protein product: CASSLSDEQYF.

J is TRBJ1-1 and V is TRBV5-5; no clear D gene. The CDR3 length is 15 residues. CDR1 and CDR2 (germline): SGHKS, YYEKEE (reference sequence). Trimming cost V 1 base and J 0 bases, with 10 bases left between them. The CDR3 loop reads CASSLTGSMNTEAFF. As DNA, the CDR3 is TGTGCCAGCAGCTTGACGGGCTCTATGAACACTGAAGCTTTCTTT.

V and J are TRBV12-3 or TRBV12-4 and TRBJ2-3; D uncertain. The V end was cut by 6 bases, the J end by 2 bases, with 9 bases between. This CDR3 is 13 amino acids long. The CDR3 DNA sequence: TGTGCCAGCAGCCCGGAGCCCACAGATACGCAGTATTTT. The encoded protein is CASSPEPTDTQYF.

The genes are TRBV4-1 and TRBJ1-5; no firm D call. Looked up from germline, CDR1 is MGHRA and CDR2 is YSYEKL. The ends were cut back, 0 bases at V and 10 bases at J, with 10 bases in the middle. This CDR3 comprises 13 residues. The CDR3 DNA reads TGCGCCAGCAGCCAAGAAATAAGCTCTCCCCAGCATTTT. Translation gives CASSQEISSPQHF.

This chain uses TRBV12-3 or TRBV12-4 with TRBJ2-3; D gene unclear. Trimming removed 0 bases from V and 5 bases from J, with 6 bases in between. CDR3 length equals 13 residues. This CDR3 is CASSLALLDTQYF. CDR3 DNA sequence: TGTGCCAGCAGTTTAGCATTGCTAGATACGCAGTATTTT.

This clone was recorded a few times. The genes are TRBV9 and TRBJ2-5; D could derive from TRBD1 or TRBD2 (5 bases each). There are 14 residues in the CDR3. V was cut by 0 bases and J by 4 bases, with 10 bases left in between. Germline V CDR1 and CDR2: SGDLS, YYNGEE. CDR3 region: CASSVAEGRETQYF. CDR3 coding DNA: TGTGCCAGCAGCGTAGCAGAGGGGAGAGAGACCCAGTACTTC. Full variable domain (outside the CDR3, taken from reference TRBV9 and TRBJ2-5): DSGVTQTPKHLITATGQRVTLRCSPRSGDLSVYWYQQSLDQGLQFLIQYYNGEERAKGNILERFSAQQFPDLHSELNLSSLELGDSALYFCASSVAEGRETQYFGPGTRLLVL.

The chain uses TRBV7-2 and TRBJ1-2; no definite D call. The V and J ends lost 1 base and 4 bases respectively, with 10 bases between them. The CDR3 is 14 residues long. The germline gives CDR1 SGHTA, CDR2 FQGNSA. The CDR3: CASSLEARIYGYTF. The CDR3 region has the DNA TGTGCCAGCAGCTTAGAGGCTCGGATCTATGGCTACACCTTC.

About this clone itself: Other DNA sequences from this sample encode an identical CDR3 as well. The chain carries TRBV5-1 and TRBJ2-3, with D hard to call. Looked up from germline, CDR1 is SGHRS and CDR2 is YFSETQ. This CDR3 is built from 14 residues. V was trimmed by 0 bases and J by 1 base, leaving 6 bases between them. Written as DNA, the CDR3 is TGCGCCAGCAGCTTGGACCCGGGCACAGATACGCAGTATTTT. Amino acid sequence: CASSLDPGTDTQYF.

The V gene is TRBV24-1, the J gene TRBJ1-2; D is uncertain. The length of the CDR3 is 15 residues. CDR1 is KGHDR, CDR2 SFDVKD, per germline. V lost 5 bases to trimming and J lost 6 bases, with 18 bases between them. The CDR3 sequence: CATSVMSPKEHGYTF. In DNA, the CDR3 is TGTGCCACCAGTGTTATGAGTCCGAAGGAGCATGGCTACACCTTC.

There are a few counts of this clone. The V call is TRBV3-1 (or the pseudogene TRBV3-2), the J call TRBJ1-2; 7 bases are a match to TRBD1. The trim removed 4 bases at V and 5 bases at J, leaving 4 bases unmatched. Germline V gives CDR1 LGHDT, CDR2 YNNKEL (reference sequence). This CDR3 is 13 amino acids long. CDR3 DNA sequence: TGTGCCAGCAGCCCTGACAGGGTTTATGGCTACACCTTC. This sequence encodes CASSPDRVYGYTF.

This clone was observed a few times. In DNA, the CDR3 is TGTGCCAGCAGCGCGGTCGCAGGAGACTATGGCTACACCTTC. Translated, it gives CASSAVAGDYGYTF. The genes are TRBV9 and TRBJ1-2; D not certain. CDR1 is SGDLS and CDR2 is YYNGEE in the germline V gene. This CDR3 contains 14 residues. V gave up 3 bases and J gave up 3 bases, with 12 bases separating them.

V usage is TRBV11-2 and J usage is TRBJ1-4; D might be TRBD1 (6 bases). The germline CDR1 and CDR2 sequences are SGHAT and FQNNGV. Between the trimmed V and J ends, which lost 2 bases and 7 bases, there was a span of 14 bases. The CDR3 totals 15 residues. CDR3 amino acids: CASSLPGGRGEKLFF. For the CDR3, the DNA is TGTGCCAGCAGCTTACCGGGGGGGCGAGGTGAAAAACTGTTTTTT.

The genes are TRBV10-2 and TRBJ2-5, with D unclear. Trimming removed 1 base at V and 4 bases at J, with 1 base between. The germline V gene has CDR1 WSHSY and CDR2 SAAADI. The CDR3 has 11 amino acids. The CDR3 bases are TGCGCCAGCAGTGAGTTAGAGACCCAGTACTTC. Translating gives CASSELETQYF.

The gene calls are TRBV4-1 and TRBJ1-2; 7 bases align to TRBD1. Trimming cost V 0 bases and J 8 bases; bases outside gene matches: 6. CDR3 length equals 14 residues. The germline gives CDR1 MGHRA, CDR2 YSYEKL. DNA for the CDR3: TGCGCCAGCAGCCAAGATCCGACAGGGTTCGGCTACACCTTC. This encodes CASSQDPTGFGYTF.

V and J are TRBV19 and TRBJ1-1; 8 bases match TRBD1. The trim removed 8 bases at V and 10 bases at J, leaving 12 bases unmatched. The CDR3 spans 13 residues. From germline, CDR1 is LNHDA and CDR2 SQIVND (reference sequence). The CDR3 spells CASARSQGARAFF. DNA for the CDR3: TGTGCCAGTGCCAGAAGTCAGGGGGCCCGAGCTTTCTTT. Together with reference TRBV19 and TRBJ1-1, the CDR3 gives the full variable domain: DGGITQSPKYLFRKEGQNVTLSCEQNLNHDAMYWYRQDPGQGLRLIYYSQIVNDFQKGDIAEGYSVSREKKESFPLTVTSAQKNPTAFYLCASARSQGARAFFGQGTRLTVV.

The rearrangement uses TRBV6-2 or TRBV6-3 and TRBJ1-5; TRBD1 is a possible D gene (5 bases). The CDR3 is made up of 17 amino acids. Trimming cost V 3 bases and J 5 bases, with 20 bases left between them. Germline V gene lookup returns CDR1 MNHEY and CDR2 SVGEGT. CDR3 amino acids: CASSYLRTRAGDQPQHF. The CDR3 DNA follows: TGTGCCAGCAGTTATCTTCGGACTCGCGCGGGGGATCAGCCCCAGCATTTT.